This T cell receptor beta chain was obtained from a study of T-cell reconstitution after alpha-beta-depleted transplantation in children. Study-wide results and caveats: It was reported that alpha-beta T cells came from several hundred expanded graft clones (about two months after transplant). The high TCRbeta diversity at day 60 in some patients came from surviving recipient T cells and thymic progenitors. The authors attributed T-cell counts and diversity one year after transplant mostly to newly produced T cells.

Concerning this clonotype: The antigen remains unidentified.

CDR3 size: 17 residues. The germline V gene encodes CDR1 MGHRA and CDR2 YSYEKL. The V segment lost 0 bases and the J segment 5 bases; nucleotides outside the gene matches: 12. Unique molecular identifiers were used in preparing the TCRbeta library. Via MiXCR, TCRdb re-called the PCR reads, giving one row per CDR3 protein. The table includes fewer than 750,000 distinct CDR3 sequences, more than 20% detected once. This TCR derives from a boy younger than two who had a stem cell transplant for acute myeloid leukemia, so the T cells may come from the graft donor. The sequenced sample was PBMCs, mostly from graft donor cells, obtained 360 days after TCRalphabeta/CD19-depleted stem cell transplant. The chain joins TRBV4-1 to TRBJ1-2, with 7 bases identical to TRBD1. This chain's CDR3 is CASSQDSRGTAYYGYTF. CDR3 nucleotides: TGCGCCAGCAGCCAAGACTCCAGAGGGACAGCTTATTATGGCTACACCTTC.